These 25 T cell receptor beta chains came from one sample sequenced in a study of T cell responses to AZD1222 COVID-19 vaccine. Sequencing used immunoSEQ multiplex PCR; TCRdb keeps in-frame clones, though not all of them. Of 70,000 to 95,000 clones in the sample, just under 90% are singletons; the top ten hold 2.8%. The starting material was peripheral blood, obtained on day 0 of MenACWY control vaccination. The receptors were gathered from an adult in good health.

V gene TRBV4-1 combines with J gene TRBJ1-5, with D tentatively TRBD1 (5 bases). CDR1 and CDR2 from the germline V gene are MGHRA and YSYEKL. Trimming cost V 0 bases and J 6 bases, with 12 bases left between them. The CDR3 is 15 residues long. CDR3 bases: TGCGCCAGCAGCCAAGAGAAGGGCGGGGCTCAGCCCCAGCATTTT. Its protein product is CASSQEKGGAQPQHF.

The J gene is TRBJ1-2, the V gene TRBV19, with a weak D call TRBD1 (5 bases). Trimming shortened V by 5 bases and J by 7 bases, and 20 bases separated the two germline ends. There are 15 residues in the CDR3. CDR1 LNHDA and CDR2 SQIVND come from the germline V gene (reference sequence). CDR3 sequence reads: CASSANRDLGGGYTF. The CDR3 nucleotides are TGTGCCAGTAGTGCAAACCGGGACCTGGGAGGTGGCTACACCTTC.

The chain is built from TRBV6-6 and TRBJ2-1, with D perhaps matching TRBD1 (6 bases). The CDR3 length is 13 residues. Trimming stripped 6 bases from V and 4 bases from J, with 10 bases between. Per germline, CDR1 MNHNY and CDR2 SVGAGI (reference sequence). CDR3 loop: CASRADRYNEQFF. DNA of the CDR3: TGTGCCAGCAGAGCCGACAGGTACAATGAGCAGTTCTTC.

The chain carries TRBV4-3 and TRBJ2-7; TRBD1 agrees at 12 bases. Germline lookup yields CDR1 LGHNA and CDR2 YSLEER. V shed 6 bases and J 7 bases; nucleotides not matched to a gene: 10. This CDR3 region has 15 residues. The DNA of the CDR3 is TGCGCCAGCAGTCCCGGGACAGGGGGCGATTGGGAGCAGTACTTC. Translated: CASSPGTGGDWEQYF.

For this clone: A read error may produce the germline difference seen at one junction end. This chain connects TRBV30 to TRBJ1-2; no definite D call. Germline V gene sequence: CDR1 GTSNPN, CDR2 SVGIG (reference sequence). The CDR3 contains 12 residues. The CDR3 sequence: CAQRVIQYGYTF. DNA for the CDR3: TGCGCGCAACGGGTAATCCAGTATGGCTACACCTTC.

V gene TRBV19 combines with J gene TRBJ1-1, with 9 bases aligning to TRBD1. Germline V gene lookup returns CDR1 LNHDA and CDR2 SQIVND (reference sequence). The CDR3 is made up of 14 amino acids. J was trimmed by 5 bases and V by 8 bases; bases with no gene match: 9. The CDR3: CASGRGQGRTEAFF. In DNA, the CDR3 is TGTGCCAGTGGGAGAGGACAGGGGAGGACTGAAGCTTTCTTT.

CDR3 in DNA: TGTGCCAGCAGTTGGCGGCAGGCTTCCTACGAGCAGTACTTC. It translates to CASSWRQASYEQYF. The chain combines TRBV6-5 with TRBJ2-7; D not resolved. Germline-derived CDR1 and CDR2 are MNHEY and SVGAGI. V was pared by 4 bases and J by 1 base, with 11 bases between. The CDR3 extends over 14 amino acids.

This chain links TRBV4-3 with TRBJ2-3; 15 bases agree with TRBD2. Germline V gene sequence: CDR1 LGHNA, CDR2 YSLEER. This CDR3 spans 19 amino acids. V was pared by 1 base and J by 0 bases, with 5 bases of the junction left unmatched. The CDR3, as DNA: TGCGCCAGCAGCCAAGGGGGACTAGCGGGGGGCCAGAGCACAGATACGCAGTATTTT. Protein sequence: CASSQGGLAGGQSTDTQYF.

The chain uses TRBV5-4 and TRBJ2-3; 7 nucleotides align to TRBD1. Losses at the gene ends were 2 bases for V and 2 bases for J; bases not matched to a gene: 8. CDR3 length equals 16 residues. Germline CDR1 reads SGHNT; CDR2 reads YYREEE (reference sequence). The CDR3 DNA reads as TGTGCCAGCAGCTTTCGGTCAGGGGGTACCACAGATACGCAGTATTTT. Encoded protein: CASSFRSGGTTDTQYF. Supplemented by reference TRBV5-4 and TRBJ2-3, the full variable domain reads ETGVTQSPTHLIKTRGQQVTLRCSSQSGHNTVSWYQQALGQGPQFIFQYYREEENGRGNFPPRFSGLQFPNYSSELNVNALELDDSALYLCASSFRSGGTTDTQYFGPGTRLTVL.

The V and J genes are TRBV7-2 and TRBJ2-1; unclear D gene. CDR3 length equals 12 residues. Trimming pared 0 bases from V and 3 bases from J, leaving 0 bases between. Germline V lookup: CDR1 SGHTA, CDR2 FQGNSA. The CDR3 sequence: CASSLAYNEQFF. CDR3 sequence (DNA): TGTGCCAGCAGCTTAGCCTACAATGAGCAGTTCTTC.

The chain links TRBV6-6 to TRBJ1-1, with 8 bases that match TRBD1. Germline V gene lookup returns CDR1 MNHNY and CDR2 SVGAGI (reference sequence). This CDR3 has 13 amino acids. V trimming: 6 bases; J trimming: 6 bases; junction bases outside the gene matches: 6. The CDR3 reads CASRQGVVAEAFF. For the CDR3, the DNA is TGTGCCAGCAGACAGGGGGTAGTCGCTGAAGCTTTCTTT.

The chain recombines TRBV27 with TRBJ2-3; D uncertain. The germline V and J ends were trimmed by 2 bases and 10 bases, with 22 bases remaining between them. From germline, CDR1 is MNHEY and CDR2 SMNVEV (reference sequence). The CDR3 runs 16 residues. The CDR3: CASSLGHSRVAFAQYF. In nucleotides, the CDR3 is TGTGCCAGCAGTTTAGGGCACTCTAGAGTAGCATTTGCGCAGTATTTT.

The chain carries TRBV4-2 and TRBJ2-2, with 8 bases identical to TRBD1. V lost 3 bases to trimming and J lost 1 base; unmatched junction nucleotides: 4. In germline, CDR1 is LGHNA, CDR2 YNFKEQ. The CDR3 consists of 16 residues. The CDR3 DNA reads TGTGCCAGCAGCCACCCCGGGACAGGGAACACCGGGGAGCTGTTTTTT. Protein product: CASSHPGTGNTGELFF.

The V gene is TRBV18, the J gene TRBJ1-2, with 8 bases that match TRBD1. Germline V gene lookup returns CDR1 KGHSH and CDR2 LQKENI. The junction had 9 bases not matched to a gene; V was cut back by 5 bases and J by 4 bases. CDR3 size: 15 residues. The CDR3 bases are TGTGCCAGCTCAAAGGACCAGGGGGCCGGCTATGGCTACACCTTC. It translates to CASSKDQGAGYGYTF. The whole variable domain, remainder taken from reference TRBV18 and TRBJ1-2, is NAGVMQNPRHLVRRRGQEARLRCSPMKGHSHVYWYRQLPEEGLKFMVYLQKENIIDESGMPKERFSAEFPKEGPSILRIQQVVRGDSAAYFCASSKDQGAGYGYTFGSGTRLTVV.

The V call is TRBV15, the J call TRBJ1-3, with a tentative D call TRBD1 (6 bases). CDR3 length: 16 amino acids. Per germline, CDR1 LNHNV and CDR2 YYDKDF (reference sequence). V was pared by 2 bases and J by 0 bases, with 11 bases between. CDR3 bases: TGTGCCACCAGCAGACGGCGACAGGTCTCTGGAAACACCATATATTTT. Protein product: CATSRRRQVSGNTIYF.

V is TRBV7-2 and J is TRBJ2-2; 9 nucleotides match TRBD2. The length of the CDR3 is 15 residues. V shed 5 bases and J 6 bases; nucleotides not matched to a gene: 7. The germline V gene encodes CDR1 SGHTA and CDR2 FQGNSA. CDR3 DNA: TGTGCCAGCAGCGCGCCGGGACTAGCTTCCGGGGAGCTGTTTTTT. This sequence encodes CASSAPGLASGELFF.

The chain combines TRBV4-1 with TRBJ1-1, with 8 bases fitting TRBD1. The J segment lost 1 base and the V segment lost 3 bases, leaving 7 bases of the junction unmatched. This CDR3 region has 16 residues. Germline V gene lookup returns CDR1 MGHRA and CDR2 YSYEKL. The chain's CDR3 is CASSQFGRGRNTEAFF. The DNA for the CDR3 is TGCGCCAGCAGCCAGTTCGGCAGGGGGCGGAACACTGAAGCTTTCTTT.

The chain combines TRBV4-1 with TRBJ2-1; 7 nucleotides line up with TRBD2. The V gene end was trimmed by 0 bases and the J gene end by 5 bases; junction bases not matched to a gene: 4. This CDR3 has 15 residues. CDR1 is MGHRA and CDR2 is YSYEKL in the germline V gene. The CDR3 protein is CASSQESAGDNEQFF. For the CDR3, the DNA is TGCGCCAGCAGCCAAGAATCGGCGGGGGACAATGAGCAGTTCTTC.

V is TRBV6-2 or TRBV6-3 and J is TRBJ1-2; tentatively, D is TRBD1 (6 bases). Trimming shortened V by 2 bases and J by 5 bases, and 9 bases separated the two germline ends. Germline V gene sequence: CDR1 MNHEY, CDR2 SVGEGT. This CDR3 has 13 amino acids. The CDR3 loop reads CASSYLQGYGYTF. The CDR3 DNA reads as TGTGCCAGCAGTTACCTACAGGGTTATGGCTACACCTTC.

The V and J genes are TRBV7-7 and TRBJ2-3; 7 nucleotides align to TRBD1. CDR3 length equals 14 residues. CDR1 SSHAT and CDR2 FNYEAQ come from the germline V gene (reference sequence). With V trimmed by 5 bases and J by 3 bases, 5 bases remained unmatched. For the CDR3, the DNA is TGTGCCAGCAGCCCGGGGACAGATACAGATACGCAGTATTTT. Its protein is CASSPGTDTDTQYF.

This clone was observed once. The chain joins TRBV6-5 to TRBJ2-2; D gene unclear. This CDR3 has 14 residues. The V gene lost 0 bases and the J gene lost 4 bases, with 6 bases spanning the gap. CDR1 is MNHEY, CDR2 SVGAGI, per germline. CDR3: CASSYSASTGELFF. CDR3 in DNA: TGTGCCAGCAGTTACTCGGCGTCCACCGGGGAGCTGTTTTTT.

The chain carries TRBV12-3 or TRBV12-4 and TRBJ1-3; TRBD1 matches 8 bases. This CDR3 comprises 13 residues. V lost 6 bases to trimming and J lost 4 bases; unmatched junction nucleotides: 2. CDR3 sequence (DNA): TGTGCCAGCAGGTGGACAGGGGGAAACACCATATATTTT. This gives the protein CASRWTGGNTIYF.

This rearrangement joins TRBV28 to TRBJ1-6, with D hard to call. The CDR3 has 15 residues. V lost 7 bases, J lost 1 base, and 11 bases lay in between. In germline, CDR1 is MDHEN, CDR2 SYDVKM. CDR3 DNA: TGTGCCAGCAATCAACTGACATCCTATAATTCACCCCTCCACTTT. It translates to CASNQLTSYNSPLHF.

The chain combines TRBV5-1 with TRBJ1-2; unclear D gene. V gave up 1 base and J gave up 5 bases, with 12 bases separating them. This CDR3 contains 14 residues. The germline CDR1 and CDR2 sequences are SGHRS and YFSETQ. CDR3 sequence reads: CASSLRAAAYGYTF. CDR3 nucleotides: TGCGCCAGCAGCTTGCGCGCGGCCGCTTATGGCTACACCTTC.

This chain links TRBV5-1 with TRBJ2-5; D might be TRBD1 (6 bases). The CDR3 runs to 14 residues. Per the germline V gene, CDR1 is SGHRS and CDR2 is YFSETQ. The germline V and J ends were trimmed by 5 bases and 4 bases, with 15 bases remaining between them. CDR3 sequence reads: CASRHDLGGETQYF. The DNA for the CDR3 is TGCGCCAGCAGACACGATCTAGGGGGAGAGACCCAGTACTTC.